The 20 T cell receptor beta chains below were found in one sample sequenced in a study of T cell changes during pregnancy in multiple sclerosis. Produced via immunoSEQ multiplex PCR; TCRdb's table is partial and in-frame only. The sample has tens of thousands of clones, 85% to 95% seen once; the top ten hold about 2.5%. The sequenced sample was peripheral blood, obtained in the third trimester of pregnancy. These receptors were taken from a female donor in good health, enrolled as a control in a pregnancy study.

This clone is a singleton in its sample. V gene TRBV28 combines with J gene TRBJ1-2; 7 nucleotides line up with TRBD1. Germline-derived CDR1 and CDR2 are MDHEN and SYDVKM. CDR3 length: 13 amino acids. The J segment lost 6 bases and the V segment lost 3 bases, leaving 4 bases of the junction unmatched. DNA for the CDR3: TGTGCCAGCAGTTTTTTACAGGGGCATGGCTACACCTTC. Encoded protein: CASSFLQGHGYTF.

The genes are TRBV10-1 and TRBJ2-5; D might be TRBD1 (5 bases). The V and J ends lost 10 bases and 3 bases respectively, with 9 bases between them. There are 11 residues in the CDR3. Per the germline V gene, CDR1 is WNHNN and CDR2 is SYGVQD (reference sequence). The CDR3 spells CATDSEETQYF. DNA for the CDR3: TGCGCCACCGACAGCGAAGAGACCCAGTACTTC.

V is TRBV28 and J is TRBJ1-5; TRBD1 agrees at 10 bases. Trimming removed 3 bases from V and 6 bases from J; junction bases left unmatched: 5. Per the germline V gene, CDR1 is MDHEN and CDR2 is SYDVKM. The CDR3 has 15 residues. CDR3 sequence (DNA): TGTGCCAGCAGTTTTGGACAGGGGGGTTTTCAGCCCCAGCATTTT. Translated: CASSFGQGGFQPQHF.

This rearrangement joins TRBV5-1 to TRBJ2-7; possibly TRBD1 for D (5 bases). Germline assignment: CDR1 SGHRS and CDR2 YFSETQ. Trimming pared 0 bases from V and 0 bases from J, leaving 7 bases between. This CDR3 comprises 14 residues. CDR3 nucleotides: TGCGCCAGCAGCTTGGGACAGAGCTCCTACGAGCAGTACTTC. It translates to CASSLGQSSYEQYF.

CDR3 protein: CASSASRDIPNYGYTF. CDR3 nucleotides: TGTGCCAGCAGCGCGTCCCGGGACATACCTAACTATGGCTACACCTTC. This chain uses TRBV7-9 with TRBJ1-2; tentatively, D is TRBD1 (6 bases). V shed 5 bases and J shed 0 bases, with 16 bases lying between them. Germline values: CDR1 SEHNR, CDR2 FQNEAQ (reference sequence). This CDR3 spans 16 amino acids. The full variable domain, its missing parts supplied by reference TRBV7-9 and TRBJ1-2, is DTGVSQNPRHKITKRGQNVTFRCDPISEHNRLYWYRQTLGQGPEFLTYFQNEAQLEKSRLLSDRFSAERPKGSFSTLEIQRTEQGDSAMYLCASSASRDIPNYGYTFGSGTRLTVV.

The gene calls are TRBV9 and TRBJ2-5, with a weak D call TRBD2 (6 bases). Trimming removed 3 bases from V and 4 bases from J, with 13 bases in between. Germline CDR1 is SGDLS and CDR2 is YYNGEE. CDR3 length: 14 amino acids. DNA for the CDR3: TGTGCCAGCAGCGAGGGATGGGGGGTAGAGACCCAGTACTTC. This encodes CASSEGWGVETQYF.

This chain links TRBV4-1 with TRBJ1-2; no clear D gene. The germline V gene has CDR1 MGHRA and CDR2 YSYEKL. This CDR3 has 15 residues. The V end was cut by 1 base, the J end by 3 bases, with 12 bases between. CDR3 bases: TGCGCCAGCAGCCAAGGGAGTTCAGACCACTATGGCTACACCTTC. It translates to CASSQGSSDHYGYTF.

The chain links TRBV28 to TRBJ2-5, with a possible D match to TRBD2 (6 bases). The length of the CDR3 is 19 residues. CDR1 and CDR2 (germline): MDHEN, SYDVKM. Trimming cost V 1 base and J 7 bases, with 28 bases left between them. CDR3 nucleotides: TGTGCCAGCAGTTTATATTCATGGAGGGCGGACAAAGGGGTCGGGACCCAGTACTTC. It yields the protein CASSLYSWRADKGVGTQYF.

The V call is TRBV11-2, the J call TRBJ1-5; 7 positions match TRBD1. Germline loops: CDR1 SGHAT, CDR2 FQNNGV. V dropped 2 bases and J dropped 8; count of bases not matched to a gene: 3. The CDR3 spans 13 residues. The CDR3 DNA reads TGTGCCAGCAGCTTAAGGGGGCGGGAGCCCCAGCATTTT. Translating gives CASSLRGREPQHF. The variable domain in full, completed from reference TRBV11-2 and TRBJ1-5, reads EAGVAQSPRYKIIEKRQSVAFWCNPISGHATLYWYQQILGQGPKLLIQFQNNGVVDDSQLPKDRFSAERLKGVDSTLKIQPAKLEDSAVYLCASSLRGREPQHFGDGTRLSIL.

V usage is TRBV4-1 and J usage is TRBJ2-7, with D perhaps matching TRBD2 (5 bases). The CDR3 is 16 amino acids. Germline-derived CDR1 and CDR2 are MGHRA and YSYEKL. Trimming cost V 0 bases and J 3 bases, with 15 bases left between them. DNA for the CDR3: TGCGCCAGCAGCCAAGATCCCGGGCTAGCTCTCTACGAGCAGTACTTC. Translation gives CASSQDPGLALYEQYF.

The chain combines TRBV4-1 with TRBJ2-6, with D unresolved. Trimming took off 2 bases at V and 4 bases at J, with 21 bases between the two ends. CDR3 length: 19 amino acids. Looked up from germline, CDR1 is MGHRA and CDR2 is YSYEKL. The CDR3 spells CASSQLAIPTLWGANVLTF. In DNA, the CDR3 is TGCGCCAGCAGCCAACTTGCCATCCCTACTCTCTGGGGGGCCAACGTCCTGACTTTC.

CDR3 bases: TGTGCCAGCAGCGCCGGGACAGTCTATGGCTACACCTTC. Translation gives CASSAGTVYGYTF. The genes are TRBV6-5 and TRBJ1-2, with 7 positions matching TRBD1. CDR3 length: 13 residues. Germline V lookup: CDR1 MNHEY, CDR2 SVGAGI. The J segment lost 4 bases and the V segment lost 6 bases, leaving 5 bases of the junction unmatched.

This clone was picked up one time. V gene TRBV2 combines with J gene TRBJ1-5, with 8 nucleotides matching TRBD1. V lost 9 bases and J lost 1; bases outside the gene matches: 11. The CDR3 loop spans 16 amino acids. CDR1 SNHLY and CDR2 FYNNEI come from the germline V gene. The CDR3 bases are TGTGCCAGTGAGGATCAGGGGGCCAGAAGCAATCAGCCCCAGCATTTT. Translated, it gives CASEDQGARSNQPQHF.

The CDR3 protein is CASSLPRHTDTGELFF. The CDR3 coding sequence is TGTGCCAGCAGTTTACCCCGACATACAGACACCGGGGAGCTGTTTTTT. The chain recombines TRBV28 with TRBJ2-2, with D hard to call. The CDR3 covers 16 residues. Germline V CDR1 and CDR2: MDHEN, SYDVKM. Trimming took 2 bases from V and 3 from J, leaving 13 bases between them.

The chain recombines TRBV19 with TRBJ1-5; 7 bases align to TRBD1. The CDR3 length is 18 residues. CDR1 and CDR2 from the germline V gene are LNHDA and SQIVND (reference sequence). With 5 bases clipped from V and 2 bases from J, the junction kept 15 bases outside the gene matches. The CDR3 reads CASSDWTGQLWGNQPQHF. In DNA, the CDR3 is TGTGCCAGTAGTGACTGGACAGGACAACTTTGGGGCAATCAGCCCCAGCATTTT.

The genes are TRBV27 and TRBJ2-3; D is undetermined. Germline assignment: CDR1 MNHEY and CDR2 SMNVEV (reference sequence). Deletions cut 2 bases from V and 5 bases from J, with 11 bases between. The length of the CDR3 is 14 residues. This chain's CDR3 is CASSLSPGGDTQYF. The CDR3 nucleotides are TGTGCCAGCAGTTTAAGCCCGGGTGGAGATACGCAGTATTTT.

The genes are TRBV19 and TRBJ1-1; 11 nucleotides align to TRBD1. The CDR3 spans 17 residues. V shed 4 bases and J 0 bases; nucleotides not matched to a gene: 7. Per the germline V gene, CDR1 is LNHDA and CDR2 is SQIVND (reference sequence). The CDR3 protein is CASSRDGTGGMNTEAFF. The CDR3 DNA reads as TGTGCCAGTAGTAGAGACGGGACAGGGGGAATGAACACTGAAGCTTTCTTT.

V usage is TRBV2 and J usage is TRBJ2-7, with TRBD2 identical over 11 bases. Germline lookup yields CDR1 SNHLY and CDR2 FYNNEI. J was trimmed by 2 bases and V by 7 bases; bases with no gene match: 7. This CDR3 has 15 amino acids. The CDR3 protein is CASKRTSGQPYEQYF. The DNA for the CDR3 is TGTGCCAGCAAGAGGACTAGCGGGCAACCCTACGAGCAGTACTTC.

For the CDR3, the DNA is TGTGCCAGCTCACCGCGCCAGGGGGCAGATACGCAGTATTTT. As protein: CASSPRQGADTQYF. This chain uses TRBV18 with TRBJ2-3, with TRBD1 matching over 7 bases. V lost 3 bases, J lost 4 bases, and 4 bases stayed unmatched. Germline lookup yields CDR1 KGHSH and CDR2 LQKENI. This CDR3 is built from 14 residues.

The chain carries TRBV6-5 and TRBJ2-5, with 8 bases that match TRBD1. Per germline, CDR1 MNHEY and CDR2 SVGAGI. The CDR3 loop spans 16 amino acids. V trimming: 2 bases; J trimming: 5 bases; junction bases outside the gene matches: 10. The CDR3 region has the DNA TGTGCCAGCAGTTACCCTTCATCAGGGGGCGGGGAGACCCAGTACTTC. Protein sequence: CASSYPSSGGGETQYF.